A selection of T cell receptor beta chains follows, all from one sample in a study of patients and donors after allogeneic stem cell transplantation. TCRdb redid the calling of the RT-PCR reads with MiXCR, one entry per CDR3 protein. The sample lists about a million distinct CDR3 sequences; roughly 18% were seen once. The specimen was blood, either unsorted or a sorted T cell fraction (not recorded which). These receptors originate from a human donor who was either an allogeneic HSCT recipient or a stem cell or donor lymphocyte infusion donor (not recorded which). It is not recorded whose cells these are; they may come from a transplant donor. The CDR3 runs from the conserved cysteine through the conserved F or W. D genes are given only for firm matches. For some rows the clone size is stated as once, few or many, or as a class when expanded; others skip it.

>TRBV11-3|-|-|TRBJ1-1
TGTGCCAGCAGCTTACTCTGGGGGGACACTGAAGCTTTCTTT
CASSLLWGDTEAFF
>TRBV5-1|few|-|TRBJ1-1
TGCGCCAGCAGCTTGGACACCGGGATCCCTGAAGCTTTCTTT
CASSLDTGIPEAFF
>TRBV6-2/TRBV6-3|-|-|TRBJ1-1
TGTGCCAGCAGGGCCTGGAACACTGAAGCTTTCTTT
CASRAWNTEAFF
>TRBV11-2|few|-|TRBJ1-1
TGTGCCAGCAGCGCGGTGGGGGGAAGGAACACTGAAGCTTTCTTT
CASSAVGGRNTEAFF
>TRBV7-9|-|-|TRBJ2-7
TGTGCCAGCAGCTCGGAGACACCCTCCTACGAGCAGTACTTC
CASSSETPSYEQYF
>TRBV9|many|-|TRBJ2-2
TGTGCCAGCAGCCTTGAGTACACCGGGGAGCTGTTTTTT
CASSLEYTGELFF
>TRBV6-2/TRBV6-3|few|-|TRBJ2-5
TGTGCCAGCAGTTACTTCAGGGGAGGAGAGACCCAGTACTTC
CASSYFRGGETQYF
>TRBV4-2|few|TRBD1|TRBJ2-2
TGTGCCAGCAGCATCCGGGACAGGGGGCCCGGGGAGCTGTTTTTT
CASSIRDRGPGELFF
>TRBV7-9|-|-|TRBJ2-7
TGTGCCAGCAGCTCCCTCGGGCGGACGTCCTACGAGCAGTACTTC
CASSSLGRTSYEQYF
>TRBV5-1|-|-|TRBJ2-5
TGCGCCAGCAAGGACGGAAAGGAGACCCAGTACTTC
CASKDGKETQYF
>TRBV20-1|-|-|TRBJ1-4
TGCAGTGCTAGAGAGACGAGACGGAGCCTTTTTAATGAAAAACTGTTTTTT
CSARETRRSLFNEKLFF
>TRBV12-3/TRBV12-4|many|-|TRBJ2-7
TGTGCCAGCAATGACAGGAGCTCCTACGAGCAGTACTTC
CASNDRSSYEQYF
>TRBV27|-|-|TRBJ2-1
TGTGCCAGCAGTTCAGAACGACAGAAGTGGGGTAATGAGCAGTTCTTC
CASSSERQKWGNEQFF
>TRBV7-2|-|TRBD1|TRBJ2-5
TGTGCCAGCAGCTCAGTCCATAATACAGGGGAAGAGACCCAGTACTTC
CASSSVHNTGEETQYF
>TRBV9|-|-|TRBJ1-1
TGTGCCAGCAGCCCCGCGACAGGAGACCTTGAAGCTTTCTTT
CASSPATGDLEAFF
>TRBV4-2|many|-|TRBJ1-1
TGTGCCAGCAGCCAACCGCATCGGACGGGGAACACTGAAGCTTTCTTT
CASSQPHRTGNTEAFF
>TRBV5-1|few|-|TRBJ1-1
TGCGCCAGCAGCCTCGTCCCAGGTCCTGAAGCTTTCTTT
CASSLVPGPEAFF
>TRBV5-5|-|-|TRBJ1-6
TGTGCCAGCAGCATCCAGGGACGACCCCTCCACTTT
CASSIQGRPLHF
>TRBV29-1|-|TRBD2|TRBJ2-1
TGCAGCGTTGTGAGGACTAGCGGTTACAATGAGCAGTTCTTC
CSVVRTSGYNEQFF
>TRBV20-1|-|-|TRBJ2-2
TGCAGTGCTAGCCCCTGGGGCGGTACGAACACCGGGGAGCTGTTTTTT
CSASPWGGTNTGELFF
>TRBV15|-|TRBD1|TRBJ1-5
TGTGCCACCAGCAGAGCTGGACAGGGCCCCAATCAGCCCCAGCATTTT
CATSRAGQGPNQPQHF
>TRBV4-3|few|-|TRBJ1-5
TGCGCCAGCAGCCAAGATCCGGGCGCTCAGCCCCAGCATTTT
CASSQDPGAQPQHF
>TRBV21-1|-|-|TRBJ2-7
TGTGCCAGCAGCAAACGGACGGCTAATTCCGAAAGGGAGCAGTACTTC
CASSKRTANSEREQYF
>TRBV5-1|-|-|TRBJ1-2
TGCGCCAGCAGCTTGGGGGTAGGATCTGGCTACACCTTC
CASSLGVGSGYTF
>TRBV5-1|-|-|TRBJ2-7
TGCGCCAGCAGCCCAAGCGGACGGAGAGGGGACGAGCAGTACTTC
CASSPSGRRGDEQYF
>TRBV7-6|many|-|TRBJ1-1
TGTGCCAGCAGCTTAACTGCGGGGGATTTGGCTCAAGGGGCTTTCTTT
CASSLTAGDLAQGAFF
>TRBV7-8|-|TRBD2|TRBJ2-1
TGTGCCAGCAGTTTGGCTAGCGGGAGGGGCGATGAGCAGTTCTTC
CASSLASGRGDEQFF
>TRBV5-6|few|TRBD1|TRBJ2-7
TGTGCCAGCAGCAAAACCGGGACAGCGATTAGAGGAGGAGAGTACTTC
CASSKTGTAIRGGEYF
>TRBV12-3/TRBV12-4|few|TRBD1|TRBJ1-2
TGTGCCAGCAGTTATGGTGTCAGGGGGCCGATGGGCTACACCTTC
CASSYGVRGPMGYTF
>TRBV6-1|-|TRBD1|TRBJ1-4
TGTGCCAGCAGTGGAAAGGGACAGATCAATGAAAAACTGTTTTTT
CASSGKGQINEKLFF
>TRBV4-2|-|-|TRBJ2-4
TGTGCCAGCAGCCAAACGGGGGGCCGAGCCAAAAACATTCAGTACTTC
CASSQTGGRAKNIQYF
>TRBV18|-|-|TRBJ1-2
TGTGCCAGCTCACCGGGCGAGGGCAGCTACACCTTC
CASSPGEGSYTF
>TRBV3-1|many|-|TRBJ2-1
TGTGCCAGCAGCCAACTAGGACTGGAGCAGTTCTTC
CASSQLGLEQFF
>TRBV3-1|-|TRBD2|TRBJ2-7
TGTGCCAGCAGCCAGCGGGGGGGGATCCAAAACTTC
CASSQRGGIQNF
>TRBV12-3/TRBV12-4|-|-|TRBJ1-1
TGTGCCAGCAGTTTGTTTCTGTCGAACACTGAAGCTTTCTTT
CASSLFLSNTEAFF
>TRBV27|-|-|TRBJ1-4
TGTGCCAGCAGTTTTTCAGGGAGGGGGGCTAATGAAAAACTGTTTTTT
CASSFSGRGANEKLFF
>TRBV18|few|TRBD1|TRBJ2-7
TGTGCCAGCTCCCTTGGGACAGGGAATCTCTACGAGCAGTACTTC
CASSLGTGNLYEQYF
>TRBV7-2|-|-|TRBJ2-5
TGTGCCAGCAGCTTAGTGGTTTGGGGTGAGACCCAGTACTTC
CASSLVVWGETQYF
>TRBV11-2|-|-|TRBJ1-1
TGTGCCAGCAGCTCCATAATGGGGGGAAACACTGAAGCTTTCTTT
CASSSIMGGNTEAFF
>TRBV15|few|-|TRBJ2-1
TGTGCCACCAGCAGTAATAGGGCAAACAATGAGCAGTTCTTC
CATSSNRANNEQFF
>TRBV4-3|-|TRBD1|TRBJ1-4
TGCGCCAGCAGCCAACGCCACACCTTTGGGGACAGGGTCAATGAAAAACTGTTTTTT
CASSQRHTFGDRVNEKLFF
>TRBV19|few|-|TRBJ1-5
TGTGCCAGTAGTGGGTATCGGGATTATAGCAATCAGCCCCAGCATTTT
CASSGYRDYSNQPQHF
>TRBV5-1|-|-|TRBJ1-2
TGCGCCAGCAGCTTGGAGGTGGCCCTCGCCCGGGGCTACACCTTC
CASSLEVALARGYTF
>TRBV7-3|-|TRBD2|TRBJ2-2
TGTGCCAGCAGCTTAACGCCAGCGGGAGGGAACACCGGGGAGCTGTTTTTT
CASSLTPAGGNTGELFF
>TRBV6-1|few|-|TRBJ1-5
TGTGCCAGCAGCGTCACGGGGGGGACCGAAATCAGGCCCCAGCATTTT
CASSVTGGTEIRPQHF
>TRBV12-3/TRBV12-4|-|TRBD2|TRBJ2-1
TGTGCCAGCAGGTTAGCGGGAGGGCCCCGGTTCTTC
CASRLAGGPRFF
>TRBV14|-|-|TRBJ1-1
TGTGCCAGCTCCATAATAGGGAAGACTGAAGCTTTCTTT
CASSIIGKTEAFF
>TRBV5-5|few|TRBD2|TRBJ2-7
TGTGCCAGCAGCTCCCAAGCGGGAGTAGTGAGGGAGCAGTACTTC
CASSSQAGVVREQYF
>TRBV20-1|-|-|TRBJ1-2
TGCAGTGCTAGTAGTGGCAACAGGGCGGACTATGGCTACACCTTC
CSASSGNRADYGYTF
>TRBV4-3|few|-|TRBJ1-6
TGCGCCAGCAGCCAACATTTAGGGGGATCGGAGAATTCACCCCTCCACTTT
CASSQHLGGSENSPLHF
>TRBV14|-|-|TRBJ2-2
TGTGCCAGCAGCCAGTTTTTCTTTAACACCGGGGAGCTGTTTTTT
CASSQFFFNTGELFF
>TRBV12-3/TRBV12-4|few|-|TRBJ2-3
TGTGCCAGCACCCTCGGAGGCGGGTTCACAGATACGCAGTATTTT
CASTLGGGFTDTQYF
>TRBV7-3|-|-|TRBJ2-5
TGTGCCAGCAGCTTAACGGGGACTGAGGGGACCCAGTACTTC
CASSLTGTEGTQYF
>TRBV19|-|-|TRBJ1-1
TGTGCCAGTAGTATACCCGGACAGATGAACACTGAAGCTTTCTTT
CASSIPGQMNTEAFF
>TRBV19|few|TRBD2|TRBJ2-1
TGTGCCAGTAGTATTGGACTAGCGGGATACAATGAGCAGTTCTTC
CASSIGLAGYNEQFF
>TRBV10-3|few|TRBD2|TRBJ2-7
TGTGCCATCGGCGCGGGAGGGGGCTACGAGCAGTACTTC
CAIGAGGGYEQYF
>TRBV20-1|few|-|TRBJ2-2
TGCAGTGCTAGATCAGGAGCGGCGAACACCGGGGAGCTGTTTTTT
CSARSGAANTGELFF
>TRBV11-1|few|TRBD2|TRBJ2-2
TGTGCCAGCAGCTTAGTAGGGTTGGGCACTAGCGACAACACCGGGGAGCTGTTTTTT
CASSLVGLGTSDNTGELFF
>TRBV7-9|-|TRBD2|TRBJ2-2
TGTGATGATGGGACTAGCGGGAGAGAAACCGGGGAGCTGTTTTTT
CDDGTSGRETGELFF
>TRBV7-8|few|-|TRBJ1-6
TGTGCCAGCAGCTCGGACCCGGGGGGGGCCCTCCACTTT
CASSSDPGGALHF